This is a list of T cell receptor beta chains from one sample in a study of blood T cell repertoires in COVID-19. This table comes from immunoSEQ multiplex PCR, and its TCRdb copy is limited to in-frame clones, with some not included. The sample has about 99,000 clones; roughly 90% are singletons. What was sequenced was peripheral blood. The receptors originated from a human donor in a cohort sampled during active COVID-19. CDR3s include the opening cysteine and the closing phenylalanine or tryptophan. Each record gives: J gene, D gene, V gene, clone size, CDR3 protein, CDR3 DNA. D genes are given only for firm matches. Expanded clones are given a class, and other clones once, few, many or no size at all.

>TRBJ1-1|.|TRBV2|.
CASSEEGIGWTEAFF
TGTGCCAGCAGTGAAGAGGGGATCGGGTGGACTGAAGCTTTCTTT
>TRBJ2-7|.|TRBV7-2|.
CASSLESGFYEQYF
TGTGCCAGCAGCTTAGAGTCAGGGTTCTACGAGCAGTACTTC
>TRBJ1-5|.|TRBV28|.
CASSRTPGVGFAQPQHF
TGTGCCAGCAGTCGGACTCCAGGGGTAGGATTCGCTCAGCCCCAGCATTTT
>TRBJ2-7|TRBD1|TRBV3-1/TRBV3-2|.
CASSQRTGTYEQYF
TGTGCCAGCAGCCAAAGGACAGGTACCTACGAGCAGTACTTC
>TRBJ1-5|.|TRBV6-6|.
CASSLQGNQPQHF
TGTGCCAGCAGCCTACAGGGAAATCAGCCCCAGCATTTT
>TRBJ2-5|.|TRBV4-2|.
CASSQGRDEGSETQYF
TGTGCCAGCAGCCAAGGGCGGGATGAGGGAAGCGAGACCCAGTACTTC
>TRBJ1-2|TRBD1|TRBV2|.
CASRDLLDGTGESYGYTF
TGTGCCAGCAGGGACCTTTTAGATGGGACAGGGGAGAGCTATGGCTACACCTTC
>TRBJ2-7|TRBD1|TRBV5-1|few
CASSPGQGLSYEQYF
TGCGCCAGCAGCCCCGGACAGGGGCTTTCCTACGAGCAGTACTTC
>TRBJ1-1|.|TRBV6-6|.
CASTQLEQNTEAFF
TGTGCCAGCACTCAACTCGAGCAGAACACTGAAGCTTTCTTT
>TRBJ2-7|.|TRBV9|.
CASSVGGLVGAYEQYF
TGTGCCAGCAGCGTAGGAGGTTTAGTAGGTGCCTACGAGCAGTACTTC
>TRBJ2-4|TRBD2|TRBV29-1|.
CSVETGGPAHIQYF
TGCAGCGTTGAAACGGGGGGGCCCGCGCACATTCAGTACTTC
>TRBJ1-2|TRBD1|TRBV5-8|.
CASGGQPNYGYTF
TGTGCCAGCGGGGGACAGCCAAACTATGGCTACACCTTC
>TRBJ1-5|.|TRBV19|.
CASWGRTAPLSNQPQHF
TGTGCCAGCTGGGGCCGGACGGCCCCTTTGAGCAATCAGCCCCAGCATTTT
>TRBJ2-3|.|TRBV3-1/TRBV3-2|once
CASTPHGGERGTDTQYF
TGTGCCAGCACCCCCCACGGCGGGGAGAGGGGCACAGATACGCAGTATTTT
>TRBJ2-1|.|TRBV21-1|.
CASSKAATSGRAPSSYNEQFF
TGTGCCAGCAGCAAAGCAGCGACTAGCGGGAGGGCCCCATCTTCGTACAATGAGCAGTTCTTC
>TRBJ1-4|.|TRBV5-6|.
CASSQHPTATNEKLFF
TGTGCCAGCAGCCAACACCCGACAGCAACTAATGAAAAACTGTTTTTT
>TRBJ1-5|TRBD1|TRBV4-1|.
CASSRDSTNQPQHF
TGCGCCAGCAGCCGGGACAGCACCAATCAGCCCCAGCATTTT
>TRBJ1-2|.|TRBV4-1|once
CASSQTMGPYGYTF
TGCGCCAGCAGCCAAACAATGGGGCCTTATGGCTACACCTTC
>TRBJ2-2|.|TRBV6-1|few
CASSEIGDTGELFF
TGTGCCAGCAGTGAAATAGGAGACACCGGGGAGCTGTTTTTT
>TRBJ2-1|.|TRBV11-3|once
CASSLAYWGQANNNEQFF
TGTGCCAGCAGCTTAGCGTACTGGGGGCAGGCTAACAACAATGAGCAGTTCTTC
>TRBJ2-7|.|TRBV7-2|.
CASSLEGGPVYEQYF
TGTGCCAGCAGCTTAGAAGGAGGGCCTGTCTACGAGCAGTACTTC
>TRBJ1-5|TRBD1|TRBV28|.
CASSSYRGRSTQPQHF
TGTGCCAGCAGTTCCTACAGGGGGCGATCAACTCAGCCCCAGCATTTT
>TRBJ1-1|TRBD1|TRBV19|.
CASSPGTGGFTEAFF
TGTGCCAGTAGTCCAGGGACAGGGGGCTTCACTGAAGCTTTCTTT
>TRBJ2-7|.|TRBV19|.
CASSRRQGLTTYEQYF
TGTGCCAGTAGTAGAAGACAGGGACTCACAACCTACGAGCAGTACTTC
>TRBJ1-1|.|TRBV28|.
CASSLETGWGTEAFF
TGTGCCAGCAGTTTAGAAACAGGGTGGGGCACTGAAGCTTTCTTT
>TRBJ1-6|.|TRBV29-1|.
CSVKTSGVDSPLHF
TGCAGCGTTAAGACATCAGGGGTCGATTCACCCCTCCACTTT
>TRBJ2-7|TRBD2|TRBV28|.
CASRHVAGGLYEQYF
TGTGCCAGCAGACATGTAGCGGGGGGCCTCTACGAGCAGTACTTC
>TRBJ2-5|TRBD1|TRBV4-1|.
CASSQALGTGTETQYF
TGCGCCAGCAGCCAAGCGCTCGGGACAGGGACAGAGACCCAGTACTTC
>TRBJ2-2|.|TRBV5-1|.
CASSFGRGETGELFF
TGCGCCAGCAGCTTCGGGCGGGGAGAGACCGGGGAGCTGTTTTTT
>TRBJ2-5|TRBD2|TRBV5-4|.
CASSLAASGDETQYF
TGTGCCAGCAGCTTGGCGGCTAGCGGGGATGAGACCCAGTACTTC
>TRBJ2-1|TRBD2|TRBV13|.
CASSLGLAGGNEQFF
TGTGCCAGCAGCTTGGGACTAGCGGGGGGCAATGAGCAGTTCTTC
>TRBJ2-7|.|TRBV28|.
CASSPMPGLREQYF
TGTGCCAGCAGTCCGATGCCGGGACTCCGCGAGCAGTACTTC
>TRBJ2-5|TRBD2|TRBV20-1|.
CSASPRTRGQETQYF
TGCAGTGCTAGTCCCCGGACTAGGGGCCAAGAGACCCAGTACTTC
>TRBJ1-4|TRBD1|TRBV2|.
CASRGPTGTDEKLFF
TGTGCCAGCAGAGGCCCGACAGGGACAGATGAAAAACTGTTTTTT
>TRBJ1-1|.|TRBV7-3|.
CASSLQPQYGYSNLNTEAFF
TGTGCCAGCAGCTTACAGCCCCAGTATGGGTACAGTAATTTAAACACTGAAGCTTTCTTT
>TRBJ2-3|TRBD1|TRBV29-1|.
CSVEVRQGVYTDTQYF
TGCAGCGTTGAAGTCAGACAGGGGGTCTACACAGATACGCAGTATTTT
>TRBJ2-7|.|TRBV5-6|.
CASSSIKKWSSYEQYF
TGTGCCAGCAGCTCGATAAAGAAATGGAGCTCCTACGAGCAGTACTTC
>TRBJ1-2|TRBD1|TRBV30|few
CAWSVGQELYGYTF
TGTGCCTGGAGTGTCGGACAGGAACTATATGGCTACACCTTC
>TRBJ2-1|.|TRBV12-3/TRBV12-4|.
CASRQPQGNEQFF
TGTGCCAGCAGACAACCCCAGGGAAATGAGCAGTTCTTC
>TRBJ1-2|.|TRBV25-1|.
CASSESQGTYGYTF
TGTGCCAGCAGTGAATCCCAGGGAACCTATGGCTACACCTTC
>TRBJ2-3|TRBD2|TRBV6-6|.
CASSHGLAGGDTQYF
TGTGCCAGCAGTCATGGACTAGCGGGAGGAGATACGCAGTATTTT
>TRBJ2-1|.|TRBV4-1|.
CASSLRQYNEQFF
TGCGCCAGCAGCCTACGACAGTACAATGAGCAGTTCTTC
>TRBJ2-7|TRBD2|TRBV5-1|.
CASSSSGLAGLYEQYF
TGCGCCAGCAGCTCATCGGGACTAGCGGGGCTGTACGAGCAGTACTTC
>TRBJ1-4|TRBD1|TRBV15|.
CATSRDRDRGREKLFF
TGTGCCACCAGCAGAGACCGGGACAGGGGGCGTGAAAAACTGTTTTTT
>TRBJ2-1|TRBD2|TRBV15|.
CATSSGGGGAYNEQFF
TGTGCCACCAGCAGCGGGGGCGGGGGGGCCTACAATGAGCAGTTCTTC
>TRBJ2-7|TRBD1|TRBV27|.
CASSWTGGEYEQYF
TGTGCCAGCAGTTGGACAGGGGGCGAGTACGAGCAGTACTTC
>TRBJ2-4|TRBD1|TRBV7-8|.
CASSSWTGIAKNIQYF
TGTGCCAGCAGCTCCTGGACAGGGATAGCCAAAAACATTCAGTACTTC
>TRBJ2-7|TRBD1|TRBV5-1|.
CASSDDRGYEQYF
TGCGCCAGCAGCGATGACAGGGGCTACGAGCAGTACTTC
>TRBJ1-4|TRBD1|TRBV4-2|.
CASSQRQGVYEKLFF
TGTGCCAGCAGCCAGAGACAGGGGGTTTATGAAAAACTGTTTTTT
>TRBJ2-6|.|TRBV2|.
CASSWTDSGANVLTF
TGTGCCAGCAGTTGGACAGACTCTGGGGCCAACGTCCTGACTTTC
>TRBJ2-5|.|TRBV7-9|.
CASSSRVRGETQYF
TGTGCCAGCAGCTCTAGGGTCAGAGGGGAGACCCAGTACTTC
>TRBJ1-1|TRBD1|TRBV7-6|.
CASSLSVRVNRGNTEAFF
TGTGCCAGCAGCTTATCCGTACGAGTTAACAGGGGGAACACTGAAGCTTTCTTT
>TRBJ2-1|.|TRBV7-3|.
CASSLSSSKAYNEQFF
TGTGCCAGCAGCTTAAGCAGTTCAAAAGCCTACAATGAGCAGTTCTTC